The sequence of this T cell receptor beta chain was determined in a study of OX40 agonist ivuxolimab in advanced cancers. Study context: Eligibility rules accepted prior anti-PD-1, anti-PD-L1 or anti-CTLA-4 therapy, and around 43% had some.

Profiling relied on immunoSEQ multiplex PCR, and the TCRdb table lists in-frame clones only, not all of them. The sample records about 70,000 clones, about 85% being singletons. This CDR3 spans 15 amino acids. The ends lost 0 bases at V and 3 bases at J; junction bases unmatched: 6. Germline V gene data show CDR1 as SGHNT and CDR2 as YYREEE (reference sequence). Sequencing used CD4+ or CD8+ T cells sorted from blood, obtained in a trial of the OX40 agonist ivuxolimab. The receptor comes from an adult with an advanced solid tumor such as melanoma, head and neck, liver or kidney cancer. This sequence joins TRBV5-4 and TRBJ2-7, with 7 bases fitting TRBD2. The CDR3 region is CASSLVRLAYYEQYF. DNA for the CDR3: TGTGCCAGCAGCTTGGTCAGACTAGCCTACTACGAGCAGTACTTC.